This TCR beta chain was identified in a study of cytomegalovirus exposure and HLA in healthy donors. Study-wide context: The approximately 700 first-cohort repertoires shared a platform with the 130 or so validation repertoires, as reported in a later analysis.

The donors were members of the validation cohort, which comprised 100 to 150 subjects and was separate from the first cohort of several hundred subjects. The assay was immunoSEQ multiplex PCR, and TCRdb's table has in-frame clones only and misses some. The table includes about 150,000 clones, just under 90% detected once. Concerning this clone: The antigen is undetermined.

CDR3 length equals 12 residues. The V gene's germline CDR1 is LNHDA and CDR2 SQIVND (reference sequence). Between the trimmed V and J ends, which lost 7 bases and 4 bases, there was a span of 8 bases. Study results and limitations: The authors confirmed in vitro that a few CMV-associated chains were specific for CMV antigens.

The sequence came from a woman in her twenties or thirties in good health and CMV-seropositive. The rearrangement uses TRBV19 and TRBJ1-5, with D uncertain. The source material was PBMCs. The CDR3: CASKLLNQPQHF. In DNA, the CDR3 is TGTGCCAGTAAATTGTTAAATCAGCCCCAGCATTTT.